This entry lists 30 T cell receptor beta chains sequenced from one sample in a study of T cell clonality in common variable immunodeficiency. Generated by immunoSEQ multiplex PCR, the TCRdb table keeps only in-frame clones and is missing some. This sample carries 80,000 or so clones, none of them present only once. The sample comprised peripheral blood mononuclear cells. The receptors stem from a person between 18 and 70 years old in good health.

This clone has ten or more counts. CDR3 bases read: TGCAGTGCTAGAGTTGTAGTTAGCGGCCCTAGCTCCTACAATGAG. This sequence encodes CSARVVVSGPSSYNE. The full CDR3 protein is CSARVVVSGPSSYNEQFF. This sequence joins TRBV20-1 and TRBJ2-1, with TRBD2 as a possible D gene (6 bases). Read sequence stops 3 residues before the CDR3 end, and the germline J gene provides the missing end. CDR1 DFQATT and CDR2 SNEGSKA come from the germline V gene (reference sequence). The V end lost 1 base, the J end lost 0 bases, and 19 bases lay between the germline ends. CDR3 length equals 18 residues.

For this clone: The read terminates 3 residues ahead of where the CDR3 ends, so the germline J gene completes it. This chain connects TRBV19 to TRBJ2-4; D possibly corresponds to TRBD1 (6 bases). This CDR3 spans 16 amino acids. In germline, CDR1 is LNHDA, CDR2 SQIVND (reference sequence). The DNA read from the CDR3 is TGTGCCAGTAGTATCCCCGGGACACTCGGACAGTATGGT. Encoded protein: CASSIPGTLGQYG. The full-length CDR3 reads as CASSIPGTLGQYGQYF.

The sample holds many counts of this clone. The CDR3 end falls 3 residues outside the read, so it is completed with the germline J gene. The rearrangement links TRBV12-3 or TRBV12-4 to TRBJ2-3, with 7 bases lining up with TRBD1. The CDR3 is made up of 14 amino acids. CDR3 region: CASRITAGTATQYF. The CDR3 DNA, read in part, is TGTGCCAGCAGGATTACAGCTGGGACAGCCACG.

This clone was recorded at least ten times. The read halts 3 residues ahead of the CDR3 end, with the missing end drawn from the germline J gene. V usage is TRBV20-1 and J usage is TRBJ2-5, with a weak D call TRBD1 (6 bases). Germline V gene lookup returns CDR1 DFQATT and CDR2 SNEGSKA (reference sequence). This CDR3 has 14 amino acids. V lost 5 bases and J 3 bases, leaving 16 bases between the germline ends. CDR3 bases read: TGCAGTGCTGCCCTCCCGGACAGCAAAGAGACC. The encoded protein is CSAALPDSKET. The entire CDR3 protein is CSAALPDSKETQYF.

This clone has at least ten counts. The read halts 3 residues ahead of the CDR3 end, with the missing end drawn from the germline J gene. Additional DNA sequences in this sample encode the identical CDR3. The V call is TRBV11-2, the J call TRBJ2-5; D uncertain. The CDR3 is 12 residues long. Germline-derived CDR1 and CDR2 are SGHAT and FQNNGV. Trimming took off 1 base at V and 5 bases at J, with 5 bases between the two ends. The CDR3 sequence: CASSLGRETQYF. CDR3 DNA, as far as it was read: TGTGCCAGCAGCTTAGGCAGGGAGACC.

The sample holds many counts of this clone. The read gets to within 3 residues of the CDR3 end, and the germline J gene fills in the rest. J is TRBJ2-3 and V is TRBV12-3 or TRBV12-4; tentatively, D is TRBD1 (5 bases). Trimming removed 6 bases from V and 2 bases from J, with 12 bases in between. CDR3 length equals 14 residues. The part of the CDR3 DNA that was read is TGTGCCAGCAGATTTAACAGGAACACAGATACG. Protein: CASRFNRNTDT. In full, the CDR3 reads CASRFNRNTDTQYF.

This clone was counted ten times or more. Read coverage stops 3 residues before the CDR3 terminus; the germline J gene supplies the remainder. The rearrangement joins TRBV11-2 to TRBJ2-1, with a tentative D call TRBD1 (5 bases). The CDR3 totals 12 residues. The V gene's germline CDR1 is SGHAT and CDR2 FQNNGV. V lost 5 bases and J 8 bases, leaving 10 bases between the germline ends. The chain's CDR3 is CASSPQGDEQFF. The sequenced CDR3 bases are TGTGCCAGCAGCCCCCAAGGGGATGAG.

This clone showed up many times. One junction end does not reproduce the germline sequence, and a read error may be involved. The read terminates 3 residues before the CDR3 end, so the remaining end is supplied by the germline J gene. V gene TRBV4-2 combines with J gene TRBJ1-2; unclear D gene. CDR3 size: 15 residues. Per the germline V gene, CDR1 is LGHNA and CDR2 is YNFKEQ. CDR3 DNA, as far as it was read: TGCGCCAGCAGCCCCGGGGTAGGGAATAACTATGGC. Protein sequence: CASSPGVGNNYG. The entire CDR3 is CASSPGVGNNYGYTF.

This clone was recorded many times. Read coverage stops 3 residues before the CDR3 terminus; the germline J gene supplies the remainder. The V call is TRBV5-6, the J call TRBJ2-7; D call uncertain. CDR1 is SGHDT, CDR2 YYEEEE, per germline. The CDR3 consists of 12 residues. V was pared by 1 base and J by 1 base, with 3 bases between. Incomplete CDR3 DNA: TGTGCCAGCAGCTTGAGGTCCTACGAG. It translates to CASSLRSYE. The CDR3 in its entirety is CASSLRSYEQYF. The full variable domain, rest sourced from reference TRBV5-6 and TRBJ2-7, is DAGVTQSPTHLIKTRGQQVTLRCSPKSGHDTVSWYQQALGQGPQFIFQYYEEEERQRGNFPDRFSGHQFPNYSSELNVNALLLGDSALYLCASSLRSYEQYFGPGTRLTVT.

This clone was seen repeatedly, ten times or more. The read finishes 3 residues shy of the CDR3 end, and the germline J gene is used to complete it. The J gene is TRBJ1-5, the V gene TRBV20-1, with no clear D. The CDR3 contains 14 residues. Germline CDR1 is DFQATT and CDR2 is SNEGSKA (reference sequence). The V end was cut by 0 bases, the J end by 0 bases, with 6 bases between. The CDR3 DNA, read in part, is TGCAGTGCTAGAGAGGCGGCTAGCAATCAGCCC. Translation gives CSAREAASNQP. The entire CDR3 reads CSAREAASNQPQHF.

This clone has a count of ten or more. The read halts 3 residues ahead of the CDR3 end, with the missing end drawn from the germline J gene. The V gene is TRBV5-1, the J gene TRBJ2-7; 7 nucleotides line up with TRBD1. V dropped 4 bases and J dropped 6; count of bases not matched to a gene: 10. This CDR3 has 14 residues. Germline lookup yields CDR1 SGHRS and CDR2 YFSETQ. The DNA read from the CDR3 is TGCGCCAGCAGCGTCGACAGGGTTAACGGCGAG. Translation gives CASSVDRVNGE. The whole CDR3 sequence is CASSVDRVNGEQYF.

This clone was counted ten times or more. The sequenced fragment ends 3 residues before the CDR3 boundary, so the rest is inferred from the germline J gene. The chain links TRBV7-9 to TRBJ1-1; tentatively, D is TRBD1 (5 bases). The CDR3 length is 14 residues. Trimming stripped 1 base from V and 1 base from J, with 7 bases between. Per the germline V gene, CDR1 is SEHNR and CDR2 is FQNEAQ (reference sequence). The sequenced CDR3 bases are TGTGCCAGCAGCTTAGAGGGGCAGAACACTGAA. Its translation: CASSLEGQNTE. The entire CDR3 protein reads CASSLEGQNTEAFF.

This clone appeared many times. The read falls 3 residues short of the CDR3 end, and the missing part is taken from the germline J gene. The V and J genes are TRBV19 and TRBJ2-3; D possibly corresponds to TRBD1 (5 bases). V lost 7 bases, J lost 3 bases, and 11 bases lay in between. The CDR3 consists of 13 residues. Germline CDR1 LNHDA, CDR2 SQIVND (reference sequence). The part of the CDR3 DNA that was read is TGTGCCAGTACCCGGCAGGGTACAGATACG. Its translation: CASTRQGTDT. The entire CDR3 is CASTRQGTDTQYF.

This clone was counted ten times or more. The sequenced CDR3 bases are TGTGCCAGCAGCCAACCCGCTAGCGGGCTTAGGTTGGGAACCTACAATGAG. It specifies CASSQPASGLRLGTYNE. The whole CDR3 sequence reads CASSQPASGLRLGTYNEQFF. The chain recombines TRBV14 with TRBJ2-1; 8 bases match TRBD2. The read ends 3 residues shy of where the CDR3 ends; the end is completed using the germline J gene. CDR1 is SGHDN and CDR2 is FVKESK in the germline V gene. V dropped 2 bases and J dropped 2; count of bases not matched to a gene: 17. The CDR3 spans 20 residues.

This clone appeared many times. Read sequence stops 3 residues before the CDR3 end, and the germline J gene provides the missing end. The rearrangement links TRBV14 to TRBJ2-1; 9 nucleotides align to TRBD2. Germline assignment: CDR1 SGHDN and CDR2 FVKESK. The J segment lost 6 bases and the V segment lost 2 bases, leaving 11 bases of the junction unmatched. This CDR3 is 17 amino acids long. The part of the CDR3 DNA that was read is TGTGCCAGCAGCCAATTTCTAGGTCTAGCGGGATTCAATGAG. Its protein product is CASSQFLGLAGFNE. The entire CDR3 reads CASSQFLGLAGFNEQFF.

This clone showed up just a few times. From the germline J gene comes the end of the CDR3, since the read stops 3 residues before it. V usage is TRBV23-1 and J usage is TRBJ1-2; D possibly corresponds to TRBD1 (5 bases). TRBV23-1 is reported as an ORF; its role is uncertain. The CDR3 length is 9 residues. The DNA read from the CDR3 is TGCGCCAGCGGGGGGGAC. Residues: CASGGD. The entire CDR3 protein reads CASGGDYTF.

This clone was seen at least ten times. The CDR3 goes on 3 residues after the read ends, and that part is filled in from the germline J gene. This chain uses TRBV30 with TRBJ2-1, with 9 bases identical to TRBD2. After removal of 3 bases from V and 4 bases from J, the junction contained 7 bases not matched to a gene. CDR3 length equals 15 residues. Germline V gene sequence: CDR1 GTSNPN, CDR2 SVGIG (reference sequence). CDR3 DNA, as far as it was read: TGTGCCTGGAGCCCAACTAGCGGGTCTTACAATGAG. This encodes CAWSPTSGSYNE. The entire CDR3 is CAWSPTSGSYNEQFF.

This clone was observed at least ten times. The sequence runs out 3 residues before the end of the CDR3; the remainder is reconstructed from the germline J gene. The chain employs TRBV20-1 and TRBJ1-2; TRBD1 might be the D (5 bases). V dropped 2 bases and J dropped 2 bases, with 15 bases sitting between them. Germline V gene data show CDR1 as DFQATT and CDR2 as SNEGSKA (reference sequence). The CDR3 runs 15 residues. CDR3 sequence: CSARWGALNNYGYTF. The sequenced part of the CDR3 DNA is TGCAGTGCTAGATGGGGCGCACTCAACAACTATGGC.

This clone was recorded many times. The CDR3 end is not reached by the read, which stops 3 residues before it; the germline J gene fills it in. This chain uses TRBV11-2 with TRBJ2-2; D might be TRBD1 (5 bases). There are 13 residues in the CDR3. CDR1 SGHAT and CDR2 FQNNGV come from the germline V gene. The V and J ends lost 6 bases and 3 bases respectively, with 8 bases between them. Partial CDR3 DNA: TGTGCCAGCAGGTTCAGGGACACCGGGGAG. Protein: CASRFRDTGE. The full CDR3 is CASRFRDTGELFF.

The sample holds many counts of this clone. The CDR3 here is CASSLHTSGIFNEQFF. CDR3 bases read: TGTGCCAGCAGCTTACACACTAGCGGGATTTTCAATGAG. This chain uses TRBV7-3 with TRBJ2-1; 10 positions match TRBD2. Read coverage stops 3 residues before the CDR3 terminus; the germline J gene supplies the remainder. This CDR3 spans 16 amino acids. Per germline, CDR1 SGHTA and CDR2 FQGTGA. The trim removed 2 bases at V and 6 bases at J, leaving 7 bases unmatched.

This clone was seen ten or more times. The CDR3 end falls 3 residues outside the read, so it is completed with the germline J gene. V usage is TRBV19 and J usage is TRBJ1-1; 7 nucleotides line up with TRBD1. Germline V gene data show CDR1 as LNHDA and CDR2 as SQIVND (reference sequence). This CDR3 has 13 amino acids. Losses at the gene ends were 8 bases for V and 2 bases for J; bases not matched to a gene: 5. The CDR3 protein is CASSGTANTEAFF. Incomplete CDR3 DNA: TGTGCCAGTTCCGGGACAGCAAACACTGAA.

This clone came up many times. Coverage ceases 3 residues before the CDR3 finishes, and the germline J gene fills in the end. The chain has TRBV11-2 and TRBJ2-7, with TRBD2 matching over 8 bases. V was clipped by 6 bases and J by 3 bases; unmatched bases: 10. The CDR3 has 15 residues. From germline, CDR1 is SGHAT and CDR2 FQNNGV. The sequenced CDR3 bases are TGTGCCAGCAGTTTGCGACTAGCGCAGAGCTACGAG. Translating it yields CASSLRLAQSYE. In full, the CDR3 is CASSLRLAQSYEQYF.

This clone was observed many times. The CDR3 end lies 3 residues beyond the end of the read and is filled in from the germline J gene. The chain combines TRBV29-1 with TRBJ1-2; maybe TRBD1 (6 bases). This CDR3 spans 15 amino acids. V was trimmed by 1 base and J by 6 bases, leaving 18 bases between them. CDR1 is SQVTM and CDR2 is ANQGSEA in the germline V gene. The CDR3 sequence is CSVEGQVEDHDGYTF. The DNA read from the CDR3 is TGCAGCGTTGAAGGACAGGTCGAGGATCATGATGGC.

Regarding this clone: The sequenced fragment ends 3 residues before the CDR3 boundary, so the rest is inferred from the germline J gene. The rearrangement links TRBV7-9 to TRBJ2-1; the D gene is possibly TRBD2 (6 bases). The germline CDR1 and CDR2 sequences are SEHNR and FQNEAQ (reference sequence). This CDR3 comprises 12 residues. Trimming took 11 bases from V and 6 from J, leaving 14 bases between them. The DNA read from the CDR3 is TGTGCCCGCACGGGGCGGGGCAATGAG. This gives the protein CARTGRGNE. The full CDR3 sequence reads CARTGRGNEQFF.

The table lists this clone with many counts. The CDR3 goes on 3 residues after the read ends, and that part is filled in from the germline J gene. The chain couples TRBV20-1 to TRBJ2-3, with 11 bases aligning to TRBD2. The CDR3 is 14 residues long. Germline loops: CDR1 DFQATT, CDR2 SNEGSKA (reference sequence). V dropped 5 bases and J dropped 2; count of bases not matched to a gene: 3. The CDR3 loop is CSAQTSGNTDTQYF. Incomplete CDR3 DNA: TGCAGTGCTCAGACTAGCGGGAACACAGATACG.

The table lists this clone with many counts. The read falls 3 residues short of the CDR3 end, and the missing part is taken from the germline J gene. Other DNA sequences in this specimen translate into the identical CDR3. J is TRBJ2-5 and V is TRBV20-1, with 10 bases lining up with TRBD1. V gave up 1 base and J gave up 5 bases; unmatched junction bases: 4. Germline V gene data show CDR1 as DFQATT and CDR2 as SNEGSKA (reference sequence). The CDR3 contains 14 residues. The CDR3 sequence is CSARVGTGVETQYF. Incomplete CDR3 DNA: TGCAGTGCTAGAGTGGGGACAGGGGTGGAGACC.

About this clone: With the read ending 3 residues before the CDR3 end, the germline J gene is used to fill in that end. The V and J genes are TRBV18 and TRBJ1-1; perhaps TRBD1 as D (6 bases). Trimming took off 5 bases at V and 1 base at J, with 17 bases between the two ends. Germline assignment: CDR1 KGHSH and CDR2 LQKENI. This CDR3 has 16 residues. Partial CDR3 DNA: TGTGCCAGCTCATCCGCCCTGACAGGTAGGAACACTGAA. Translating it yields CASSSALTGRNTE. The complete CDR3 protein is CASSSALTGRNTEAFF.

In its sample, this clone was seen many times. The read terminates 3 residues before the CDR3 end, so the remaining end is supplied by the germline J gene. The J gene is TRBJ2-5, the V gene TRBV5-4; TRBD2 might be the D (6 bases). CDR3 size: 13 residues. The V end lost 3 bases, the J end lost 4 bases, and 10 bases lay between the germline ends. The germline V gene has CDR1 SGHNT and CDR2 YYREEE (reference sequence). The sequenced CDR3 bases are TGTGCCAGCAGCTCAGGAGGGTCAGAGACC. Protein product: CASSSGGSET. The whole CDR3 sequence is CASSSGGSETQYF.

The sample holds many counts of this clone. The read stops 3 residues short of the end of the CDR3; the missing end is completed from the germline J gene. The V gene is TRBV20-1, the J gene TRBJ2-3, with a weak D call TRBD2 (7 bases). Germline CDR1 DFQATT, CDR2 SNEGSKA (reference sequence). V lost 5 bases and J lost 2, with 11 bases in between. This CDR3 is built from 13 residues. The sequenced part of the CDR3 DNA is TGCAGTGCTCGGGGGGACACCACAGATACG. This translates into CSARGDTTDT. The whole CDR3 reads CSARGDTTDTQYF.

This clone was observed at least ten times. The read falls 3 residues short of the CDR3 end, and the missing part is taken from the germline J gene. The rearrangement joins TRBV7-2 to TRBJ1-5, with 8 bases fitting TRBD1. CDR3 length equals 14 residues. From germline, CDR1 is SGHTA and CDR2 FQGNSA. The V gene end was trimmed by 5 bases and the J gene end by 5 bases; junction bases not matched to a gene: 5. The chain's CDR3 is CASSLRGRDQPQHF. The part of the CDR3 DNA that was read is TGTGCCAGCAGCCTCAGGGGGCGGGATCAGCCC.